A selection of T cell receptor beta chains follows, all from one sample in a study of blood T cell repertoires in COVID-19. Clones were read by immunoSEQ multiplex PCR, and TCRdb kept only the in-frame ones, dropping some. There are approximately 300,000 clones in the sample; about 89% occur only once, and roughly 2.6% lies in the top ten. The sequenced material came from PBMCs or T cells enriched from blood (not recorded which). These receptors all stem from a woman in her late teens or twenties who had recovered from COVID-19. Each CDR3 is given with its conserved first and last residue. A D gene is named only where the DNA matches it firmly. Clone size is not always given. Where it is, it says once, few, many or a class for expanded clones.

size	V	D	J	CDR3	DNA
.	TRBV18	.	TRBJ2-1	CASSPEFSYNEQFF	TGTGCCAGCTCACCCGAGTTCTCCTACAATGAGCAGTTCTTC
once	TRBV29-1	.	TRBJ2-5	CSVEGGSRGVETQYF	TGCAGCGTTGAAGGGGGAAGCAGGGGGGTAGAGACCCAGTACTTC
.	TRBV10-2	.	TRBJ1-1	CASSPGKHTEAFF	TGCGCCAGCAGCCCAGGAAAGCACACTGAAGCTTTCTTT
.	TRBV29-1	TRBD1	TRBJ1-2	CSVGDGQAYGYTF	TGCAGCGTTGGAGACGGACAGGCCTATGGCTACACCTTC
.	TRBV7-3	TRBD2	TRBJ2-3	CASSFWREGPNTQYF	TGTGCCAGCAGCTTCTGGCGGGAGGGCCCGAATACGCAGTATTTT
.	TRBV28	.	TRBJ1-1	CASSPFFGMNTEAFF	TGTGCCAGCAGCCCGTTTTTCGGGATGAACACTGAAGCTTTCTTT
.	TRBV7-3	.	TRBJ2-7	CASSLNGGWPYEQYF	TGTGCCAGCAGCTTAAATGGGGGGTGGCCCTACGAGCAGTACTTC
.	TRBV25-1	TRBD2	TRBJ2-7	CASSDNGGDIYEQYF	TGTGCCAGCAGTGACAACGGGGGGGATATCTACGAGCAGTACTTC
few	TRBV28	.	TRBJ2-1	CASTGVGGIGYNEQFF	TGTGCCAGCACAGGGGTGGGGGGGATCGGTTACAATGAGCAGTTCTTC
.	TRBV28	TRBD1	TRBJ1-3	CASRQGGANTIYF	TGTGCCAGCAGACAGGGGGGGGCAAACACCATATATTTT
.	TRBV19	TRBD1	TRBJ1-1	CASRLGQGNTEAFF	TGTGCCAGTAGATTAGGACAGGGGAACACTGAAGCTTTCTTT
.	TRBV28	TRBD1	TRBJ1-4	CASSLGGTGANEKLFF	TGTGCCAGCAGTTTGGGAGGGACAGGAGCCAATGAAAAACTGTTTTTT
.	TRBV9	TRBD1	TRBJ1-2	CASSAPTGEVGGYTF	TGTGCCAGCAGCGCACCCACAGGGGAAGTAGGTGGCTACACCTTC
.	TRBV6-5	TRBD1	TRBJ1-2	CASRPTGDGRGYTF	TGTGCCAGCAGACCAACAGGGGACGGGCGTGGCTACACCTTC
.	TRBV7-2	.	TRBJ2-3	CASSLVGGLSTDTQYF	TGTGCCAGCAGCTTAGTCGGCGGCCTTAGCACAGATACGCAGTATTTT
.	TRBV3-1/TRBV3-2	TRBD2	TRBJ2-3	CASSRSLAGAPGDTQYF	TGTGCCAGCAGCCGTTCTTTAGCGGGGGCGCCAGGAGATACGCAGTATTTT
.	TRBV5-6	TRBD1	TRBJ1-1	CASSGDRGPNTEAFF	TGTGCCAGCAGCGGGGACAGGGGGCCGAACACTGAAGCTTTCTTT
.	TRBV2	TRBD1	TRBJ1-3	CASSEVGWDRGGNTIYF	TGTGCCAGCAGTGAAGTAGGCTGGGACAGAGGGGGGAACACCATATATTTT
once	TRBV28	TRBD2	TRBJ2-5	CASGNGLAGGPGETQYF	TGTGCCAGCGGAAACGGACTAGCGGGAGGGCCGGGGGAGACCCAGTACTTC
.	TRBV5-8	TRBD2	TRBJ2-7	CASSSLTAGDGREQYF	TGTGCCAGCAGCTCTCTCACCGCGGGAGATGGTCGCGAGCAGTACTTC
.	TRBV5-1	TRBD1	TRBJ1-3	CASSLVSGGALIGNTIYF	TGCGCCAGCAGCTTGGTGTCAGGGGGAGCACTGATTGGAAACACCATATATTTT
.	TRBV11-2	TRBD2	TRBJ2-7	CASSSRLAGYHSYEQYF	TGTGCCAGCAGCTCCCGACTAGCGGGTTATCATTCCTACGAGCAGTACTTC
.	TRBV5-6	.	TRBJ2-7	CASSLGLDRLEQYF	TGTGCCAGCAGCTTGGGACTGGATAGGCTCGAGCAGTACTTC
.	TRBV30	.	TRBJ2-7	CAWSVAGEYEQYF	TGTGCCTGGAGTGTAGCAGGCGAATACGAGCAGTACTTC
.	TRBV28	TRBD1	TRBJ1-4	CASRPGQGIVKLFF	TGTGCCAGCAGGCCGGGACAGGGGATCGTAAAACTGTTTTTT
.	TRBV5-4	.	TRBJ1-6	CASSPVPGSYNSPLHF	TGTGCCAGCAGCCCCGTCCCGGGCTCCTATAATTCACCCCTCCACTTT
.	TRBV11-2	.	TRBJ2-1	CASSLKSSYNEQFF	TGTGCCAGCAGCTTAAAGAGCTCCTACAATGAGCAGTTCTTC
.	TRBV7-2	.	TRBJ2-7	CASSLVPGQYWEQYF	TGTGCCAGCAGCTTAGTCCCAGGGCAGTACTGGGAGCAGTACTTC
.	TRBV28	TRBD2	TRBJ2-5	CASSVSGSGETQYF	TGTGCCAGCAGTGTAAGCGGGAGCGGGGAGACCCAGTACTTC
.	TRBV27	TRBD1	TRBJ2-7	CASSLIIGGASYEQYF	TGTGCCAGCAGTTTAATTATAGGGGGCGCCTCGTACGAGCAGTACTTC
.	TRBV6-2/TRBV6-3	TRBD1	TRBJ1-5	CASSYTPGTGVSNQPQHF	TGTGCCAGCAGTTACACGCCAGGGACAGGAGTTAGCAATCAGCCCCAGCATTTT
once	TRBV11-2	.	TRBJ2-1	CASSPSFRHNEQFF	TGTGCCAGCAGCCCTAGCTTTCGCCACAATGAGCAGTTCTTC
.	TRBV3-1/TRBV3-2	.	TRBJ2-7	CASSQESSYEQYF	TGTGCCAGCAGCCAAGAGAGCTCCTACGAGCAGTACTTC
once	TRBV7-3	TRBD2	TRBJ2-4	CASSSIRAGAAKNIQYF	TGTGCCAGCAGCTCCATCAGAGCGGGAGCAGCCAAAAACATTCAGTACTTC
.	TRBV12-3/TRBV12-4	TRBD2	TRBJ2-3	CASSLGGADTQYF	TGTGCCAGCAGTTTGGGGGGGGCAGATACGCAGTATTTT
.	TRBV19	TRBD1	TRBJ1-1	CASSRRTGRNTEAFF	TGTGCCAGTAGTAGACGGACAGGGAGGAACACTGAAGCTTTCTTT
.	TRBV5-1	TRBD1	TRBJ2-7	CASSLDGQGAHEQYF	TGCGCCAGCAGCTTGGACGGACAGGGGGCCCACGAGCAGTACTTC
.	TRBV27	.	TRBJ2-2	CASSLDRHTGELFF	TGTGCCAGCAGTTTGGACAGACACACCGGGGAGCTGTTTTTT
.	TRBV24-1	.	TRBJ1-6	CATSDRTRTNFYNSPLHF	TGTGCCACCAGTGACCGTACCAGGACAAACTTCTATAATTCACCCCTCCACTTT
.	TRBV6-5	.	TRBJ2-1	CATYPGLATYNEQFF	TGTGCCACCTACCCCGGCCTAGCCACCTACAATGAGCAGTTCTTC
.	TRBV6-5	.	TRBJ2-6	CASSSNRVPGANVLTF	TGTGCCAGCAGTTCCAACAGGGTCCCTGGGGCCAACGTCCTGACTTTC
.	TRBV10-2	.	TRBJ1-1	CASSESPGELDTEAFF	TGCGCCAGCAGTGAGTCGCCAGGGGAGCTGGACACTGAAGCTTTCTTT